This T cell receptor (beta chain) derives from a study of OX40 agonist ivuxolimab in advanced cancers. Sequenced by immunoSEQ multiplex PCR; TCRdb stores in-frame clones only, minus some. This sample has around 79,000 clones; approximately 86% occur once, and the top ten carry under 0.85%. This TCR came from an adult with an advanced solid tumor such as melanoma, head and neck, liver or kidney cancer. The starting material was CD4+ or CD8+ T cells sorted from blood, obtained in a trial of the OX40 agonist ivuxolimab.

CDR3 coding DNA: TGTGCCAGCAGCCGTTACAGGGGCATGAACACTGAAGCTTTCTTT. Encoded protein: CASSRYRGMNTEAFF. The V and J genes are TRBV5-6 and TRBJ1-1; 7 bases align to TRBD1. V lost 4 bases to trimming and J lost 0 bases; unmatched junction nucleotides: 6. Per germline, CDR1 SGHDT and CDR2 YYEEEE. The CDR3 is 15 residues long.